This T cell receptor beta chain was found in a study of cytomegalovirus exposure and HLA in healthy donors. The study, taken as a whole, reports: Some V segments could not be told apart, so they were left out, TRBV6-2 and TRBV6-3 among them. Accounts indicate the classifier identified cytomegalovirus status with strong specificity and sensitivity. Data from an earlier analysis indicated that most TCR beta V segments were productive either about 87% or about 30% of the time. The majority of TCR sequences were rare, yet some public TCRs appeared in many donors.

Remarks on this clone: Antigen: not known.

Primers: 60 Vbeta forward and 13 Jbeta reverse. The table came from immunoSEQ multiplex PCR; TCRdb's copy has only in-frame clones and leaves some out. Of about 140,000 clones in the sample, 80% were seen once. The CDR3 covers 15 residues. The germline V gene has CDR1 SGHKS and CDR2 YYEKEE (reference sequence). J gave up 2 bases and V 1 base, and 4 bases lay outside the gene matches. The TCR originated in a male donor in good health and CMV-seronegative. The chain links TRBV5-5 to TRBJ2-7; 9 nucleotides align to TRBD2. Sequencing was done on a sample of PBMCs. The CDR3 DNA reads TGTGCCAGCAGCTTGATGATAGCGGGGGCCTACGAGCAGTACTTC. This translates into CASSLMIAGAYEQYF.